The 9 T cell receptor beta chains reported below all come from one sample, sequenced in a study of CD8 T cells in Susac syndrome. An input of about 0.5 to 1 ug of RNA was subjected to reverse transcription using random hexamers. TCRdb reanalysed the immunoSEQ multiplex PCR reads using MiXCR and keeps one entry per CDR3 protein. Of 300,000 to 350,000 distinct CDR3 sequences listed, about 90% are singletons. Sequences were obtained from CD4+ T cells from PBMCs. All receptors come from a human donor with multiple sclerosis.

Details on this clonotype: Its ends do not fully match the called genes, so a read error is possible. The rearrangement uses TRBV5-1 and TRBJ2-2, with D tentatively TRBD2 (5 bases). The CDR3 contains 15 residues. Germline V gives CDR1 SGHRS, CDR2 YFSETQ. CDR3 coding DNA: TGCGCCAGCAGCTTGAGTTTGCCTAGCACCGAGGAGCTGTTTTTT. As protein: CASSLSLPSTEELFF.

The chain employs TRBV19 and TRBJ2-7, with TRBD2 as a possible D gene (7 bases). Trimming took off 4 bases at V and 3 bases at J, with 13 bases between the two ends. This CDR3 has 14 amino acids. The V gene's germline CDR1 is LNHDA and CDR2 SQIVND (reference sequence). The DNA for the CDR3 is TGTGCCAGTAGTAAGAACAGGGAGGGCTACGAGCAGTACTTC. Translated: CASSKNREGYEQYF.

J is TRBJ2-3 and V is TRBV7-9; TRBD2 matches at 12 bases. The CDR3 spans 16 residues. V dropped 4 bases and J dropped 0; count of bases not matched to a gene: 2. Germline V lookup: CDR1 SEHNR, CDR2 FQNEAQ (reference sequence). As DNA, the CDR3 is TGTGCCAGCAGCTCCGGACTAGCGGGAAGCACAGATACGCAGTATTTT. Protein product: CASSSGLAGSTDTQYF. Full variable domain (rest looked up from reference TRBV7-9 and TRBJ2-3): DTGVSQNPRHKITKRGQNVTFRCDPISEHNRLYWYRQTLGQGPEFLTYFQNEAQLEKSRLLSDRFSAERPKGSFSTLEIQRTEQGDSAMYLCASSSGLAGSTDTQYFGPGTRLTVL.

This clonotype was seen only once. The CDR3 DNA reads TGCGCCAGCAGCTTGGGGCGGGACCATGGTACAGATACGCAGTATTTT. Its translation is CASSLGRDHGTDTQYF. The genes are TRBV5-1 and TRBJ2-3; tentative D call: TRBD2 (6 bases). The germline CDR1 and CDR2 sequences are SGHRS and YFSETQ. This CDR3 contains 16 residues. Trimming removed 0 bases at V and 3 bases at J, with 14 bases between.

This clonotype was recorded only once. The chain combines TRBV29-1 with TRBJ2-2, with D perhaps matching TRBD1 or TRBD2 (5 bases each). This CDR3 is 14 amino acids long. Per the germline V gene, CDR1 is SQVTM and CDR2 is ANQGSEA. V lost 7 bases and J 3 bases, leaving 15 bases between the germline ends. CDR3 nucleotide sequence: TGCAGCGCTCGGGACCTCATGGACACCGGGGAGCTGTTTTTT. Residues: CSARDLMDTGELFF.

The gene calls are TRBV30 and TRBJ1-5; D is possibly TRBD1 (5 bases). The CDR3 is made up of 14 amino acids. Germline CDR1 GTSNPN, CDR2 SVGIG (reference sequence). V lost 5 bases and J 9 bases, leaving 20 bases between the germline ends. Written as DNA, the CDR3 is TGTGCCTGGGCAAAGGGGACTCCTCGAGGGCCCCAGCATTTT. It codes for CAWAKGTPRGPQHF.

This CDR3 reads CASSPTPGTSGRAGFHEQFF. Written as DNA, the CDR3 is TGTGCCAGCAGCCCTACCCCTGGGACTAGCGGGAGGGCCGGGTTCCATGAGCAGTTCTTC. The V call is TRBV3-1, the J call TRBJ2-1, with TRBD2 matching 16 bases. The germline gives CDR1 LGHDT, CDR2 YNNKEL (reference sequence). The CDR3 extends over 20 amino acids. V lost 4 bases, J lost 8 bases, and 17 bases stayed unmatched.

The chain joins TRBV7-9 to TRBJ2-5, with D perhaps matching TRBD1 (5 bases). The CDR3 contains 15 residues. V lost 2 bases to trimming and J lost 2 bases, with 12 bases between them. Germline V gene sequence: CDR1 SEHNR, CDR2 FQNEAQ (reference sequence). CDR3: CASSLRGNRQETQYF. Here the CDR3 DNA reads TGTGCCAGCAGCTTAAGGGGAAACCGGCAAGAGACCCAGTACTTC.

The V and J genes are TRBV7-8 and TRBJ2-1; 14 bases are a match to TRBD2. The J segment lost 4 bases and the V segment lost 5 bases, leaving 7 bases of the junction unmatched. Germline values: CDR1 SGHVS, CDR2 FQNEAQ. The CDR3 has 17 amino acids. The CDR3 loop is CASSIGTSGRLYNEQFF. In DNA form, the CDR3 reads TGTGCCAGCAGCATAGGGACTAGCGGGAGATTATACAATGAGCAGTTCTTC.